This T cell receptor (beta chain) was sequenced in a study of radiotherapy plus CTLA-4 blockade in lung cancer. Generated by immunoSEQ multiplex PCR, the TCRdb table keeps only in-frame clones and is missing some. The sample shows around 56,000 clones, less than 80% of them seen only once. The CDR3 has 16 amino acids. CDR1 and CDR2 from the germline V gene are LNHDA and SQIVND (reference sequence). V lost 2 bases and J lost 8; bases outside the gene matches: 12. V usage is TRBV19 and J usage is TRBJ1-2; 9 bases map to TRBD1. The receptor was derived from a human donor with non-small cell lung cancer who had a complete response to radiotherapy plus ipilimumab. The sample here was peripheral blood, taken from a patient treated with radiotherapy plus ipilimumab. DNA for the CDR3: TGTGCCAGTAGTATAAGGGGGACAGGGCGGGTCTGGGGCTACACCTTC. This translates into CASSIRGTGRVWGYTF.